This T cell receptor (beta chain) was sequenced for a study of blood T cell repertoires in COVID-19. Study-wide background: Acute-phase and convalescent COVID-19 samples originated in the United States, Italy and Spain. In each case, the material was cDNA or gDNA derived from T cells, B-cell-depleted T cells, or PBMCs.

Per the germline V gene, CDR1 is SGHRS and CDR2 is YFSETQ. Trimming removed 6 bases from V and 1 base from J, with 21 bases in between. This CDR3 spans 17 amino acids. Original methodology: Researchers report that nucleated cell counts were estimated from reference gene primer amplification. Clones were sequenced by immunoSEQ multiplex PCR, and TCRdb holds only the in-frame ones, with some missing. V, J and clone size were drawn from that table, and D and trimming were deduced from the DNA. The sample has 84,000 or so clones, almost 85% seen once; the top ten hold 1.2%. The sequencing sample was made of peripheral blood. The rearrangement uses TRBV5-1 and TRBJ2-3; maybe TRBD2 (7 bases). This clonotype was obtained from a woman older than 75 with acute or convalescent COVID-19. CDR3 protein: CASTPPAGAVGTDTQYF. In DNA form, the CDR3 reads TGCGCCAGCACTCCCCCGGCGGGGGCCGTCGGCACAGATACGCAGTATTTT.